These 19 T cell receptor beta chains were sequenced from one sample in a study of naive and memory T cell subsets. Notes on the study in general: Especially in CD8 cells, naive repertoires contained a few larger clonotypes, possibly CD45RA-re-expressing memory cells.

Their antigens remain unidentified. The beta constant-region primer was an equimolar mix of two oligonucleotides covering TRBC1 and TRBC2. Nested alpha and beta constant-region primers with the SP2 primer drove four PCR rounds on ligated cDNA. TCRdb re-called the UMI-ligation and nested PCR reads with MiXCR, one entry per CDR3 protein. The sample has 150,000 or so distinct CDR3 sequences, over 20% seen once; the top ten hold 0.095% to 0.12%. Sequencing was done on a sample of naive CD4+ T cells from blood. All receptors come from a human donor in good health.

This chain links TRBV5-1 with TRBJ2-7; 9 bases align to TRBD1. V lost 4 bases, J lost 0 bases, and 5 bases stayed unmatched. CDR1 is SGHRS, CDR2 YFSETQ, per germline. CDR3 size: 15 residues. CDR3 amino acids: CASSRDRANSYEQYF. CDR3 in DNA: TGCGCCAGCAGCCGGGACAGGGCCAACTCCTACGAGCAGTACTTC.

The chain combines TRBV29-1 with TRBJ1-1; D may be TRBD1 (5 bases). The germline CDR1 and CDR2 sequences are SQVTM and ANQGSEA. The CDR3 spans 16 residues. The ends were cut back, 1 base at V and 5 bases at J, with 20 bases in the middle. The CDR3 DNA reads as TGCAGCGTTGAAGGGGCAGGGTTTCCGTCGGGGACTGAAGCTTTCTTT. Residues: CSVEGAGFPSGTEAFF.

The V call is TRBV27, the J call TRBJ1-2; D possibly corresponds to TRBD1 (5 bases). With 8 bases removed from V and 7 bases from J, the gap between germline ends came to 20 bases. The CDR3 loop spans 14 amino acids. CDR1 and CDR2 (germline): MNHEY, SMNVEV (reference sequence). The CDR3 sequence is CASHQQGRRSGYTF. The CDR3 DNA reads TGTGCCAGCCATCAGCAGGGCAGGCGTTCTGGCTACACCTTC.

This clonotype turned up a few times. At one of its ends the junction is not consistent with the germline gene, which may arise from a read error. The rearrangement joins TRBV20-1 to TRBJ2-3; D is unclear. Germline assignment: CDR1 DFQATT and CDR2 SNEGSKA (reference sequence). The CDR3 is 11 residues long. The CDR3 here is CSARVIDTQYF. As DNA, the CDR3 is TGCAGTGCCAGAGTTATAGATACGCAGTATTTT.

The genes are TRBV30 and TRBJ1-2, with TRBD1 matching over 7 bases. J lost 14 bases, V lost 0 bases, and 9 bases had no gene match. This CDR3 spans 12 amino acids. The germline V gene has CDR1 GTSNPN and CDR2 SVGIG (reference sequence). CDR3 sequence reads: CAWSVRGPGKTF. The CDR3 region has the DNA TGTGCCTGGAGTGTAAGGGGGCCAGGTAAAACCTTC. The full variable domain, rest sourced from reference TRBV30 and TRBJ1-2, is SQTIHQWPATLVQPVGSPLSLECTVEGTSNPNLYWYRQAAGRGLQLLFYSVGIGQISSEVPQNLSASRPQDRQFILSSKKLLLSDSGFYLCAWSVRGPGKTFGSGTRLTVV.

This clonotype showed up just a few times. V usage is TRBV3-1 and J usage is TRBJ2-2; 7 bases map to TRBD2. Germline V gene sequence: CDR1 LGHDT, CDR2 YNNKEL (reference sequence). Trimming cost V 6 bases and J 5 bases; bases outside gene matches: 3. The CDR3 has 13 amino acids. The CDR3 sequence: CASRRSGTGELFF. CDR3 DNA: TGTGCCAGCAGACGTAGCGGGACCGGGGAGCTGTTTTTT.

The CDR3 nucleotides read TGTGCCAGCAGTGCCAGCGGGACAGGGGCTTACAATGAGCAGTTCTTC. Translating gives CASSASGTGAYNEQFF. The V and J genes are TRBV28 and TRBJ2-1; TRBD1 aligns across 10 bases. CDR3 length: 16 amino acids. V was pared by 5 bases and J by 4 bases, with 8 bases of the junction left unmatched. The germline V gene encodes CDR1 MDHEN and CDR2 SYDVKM.

There are a few counts of this clonotype. The chain combines TRBV18 with TRBJ2-4; D ambiguous. The germline V gene encodes CDR1 KGHSH and CDR2 LQKENI. This CDR3 region has 15 residues. V was clipped by 2 bases and J by 0 bases, with 8 bases between them. The CDR3 sequence is CASSPEALAKNIQYF. DNA of the CDR3: TGTGCCAGCTCACCAGAGGCATTAGCCAAAAACATTCAGTACTTC.

The V and J genes are TRBV5-1 and TRBJ2-7; D is uncertain. CDR1 and CDR2 (germline): SGHRS, YFSETQ. Trimming removed 4 bases from V and 0 bases from J, with 8 bases in between. CDR3 length: 13 amino acids. The CDR3 DNA reads TGCGCCAGCAGCAGCGTCAGCTCCTACGAGCAGTACTTC. This translates into CASSSVSSYEQYF.

Only a few counts were recorded for this clonotype. The chain joins TRBV20-1 to TRBJ2-2; 7 nucleotides align to TRBD1. Trimming removed 8 bases from V and 4 bases from J; junction bases left unmatched: 13. The V gene's germline CDR1 is DFQATT and CDR2 SNEGSKA (reference sequence). The CDR3 loop spans 15 amino acids. The CDR3 DNA reads as TGCAGTTCTACACGAGTCTCAGGGGGCACCGGGGAGCTGTTTTTT. Translated, it gives CSSTRVSGGTGELFF.

The chain joins TRBV4-3 to TRBJ2-7, with D possibly being TRBD2 (6 bases). The V gene's germline CDR1 is LGHNA and CDR2 YSLEER. The CDR3 covers 15 residues. Trimming pared 4 bases from V and 2 bases from J, leaving 15 bases between. The CDR3, as DNA: TGCGCCAGCAGCCGGGGTAGCGGTTCCCCCTACGAGCAGTACTTC. Its translation is CASSRGSGSPYEQYF.

This clonotype was recorded a few times. This sequence joins TRBV20-1 and TRBJ2-5; 8 nucleotides match TRBD1. There are 14 residues in the CDR3. CDR1 and CDR2 (germline): DFQATT, SNEGSKA (reference sequence). DNA for the CDR3: TGCAGCGCCAACCCAGGACAGGGTGGCGAGACCCAGTACTTC. It specifies CSANPGQGGETQYF.

This clonotype was seen more than once but under ten times. This chain uses TRBV28 with TRBJ2-1; no firm D call. Germline loops: CDR1 MDHEN, CDR2 SYDVKM. The CDR3 runs to 15 residues. Trimming stripped 5 bases from V and 7 bases from J, with 18 bases between. The CDR3 here is CASSPPVPSRNEQFF. CDR3 DNA sequence: TGTGCCAGCAGTCCTCCGGTCCCCTCGCGGAATGAGCAGTTCTTC.

This clonotype showed up just a few times. This chain uses TRBV18 with TRBJ1-5; no firm D call. Germline assignment: CDR1 KGHSH and CDR2 LQKENI. This CDR3 comprises 12 residues. The ends were cut back, 6 bases at V and 4 bases at J, with 7 bases in the middle. The DNA for the CDR3 is TGTGCCAGCTCCGACACGAATCAGCCCCAGCATTTT. It yields the protein CASSDTNQPQHF.

This clonotype has a handful of counts. This rearrangement joins TRBV18 to TRBJ1-2; D not resolved. This CDR3 region has 13 residues. V dropped 0 bases and J dropped 5 bases, with 7 bases sitting between them. The V gene's germline CDR1 is KGHSH and CDR2 LQKENI. The CDR3: CASSPPERYGYTF. In nucleotides, the CDR3 is TGTGCCAGCTCACCACCGGAAAGATATGGCTACACCTTC.

The V gene is TRBV5-5, the J gene TRBJ1-3; D is unresolved. The V gene's germline CDR1 is SGHKS and CDR2 YYEKEE (reference sequence). The CDR3 has 15 amino acids. The ends were cut back, 1 base at V and 4 bases at J, with 12 bases in the middle. The chain's CDR3 is CASSLQGIAGNTIYF. CDR3 sequence (DNA): TGTGCCAGCAGCTTGCAAGGGATCGCGGGAAACACCATATATTTT.

This clonotype occurred a few times. Here the CDR3 DNA reads TGTGCCAGCAGCTTCTCTTCCGGGGACAATGAGCAGTTCTTC. This codes for CASSFSSGDNEQFF. The V gene is TRBV7-2, the J gene TRBJ2-1, with a weak D call TRBD2 (5 bases). Germline V gene data show CDR1 as SGHTA and CDR2 as FQGNSA. V was cut by 3 bases and J by 5 bases, with 11 bases left in between. The CDR3 covers 14 residues.

The rearrangement joins TRBV5-1 to TRBJ2-5; the D is unclear. Germline V lookup: CDR1 SGHRS, CDR2 YFSETQ. The ends were cut back, 4 bases at V and 5 bases at J, with 12 bases in the middle. The CDR3 consists of 13 residues. CDR3 nucleotides: TGCGCCAGCAGCAACGACCGGTCGGAGACCCAGTACTTC. Its protein product is CASSNDRSETQYF.

J is TRBJ1-2 and V is TRBV20-1; TRBD1 matches at 7 bases. Germline V lookup: CDR1 DFQATT, CDR2 SNEGSKA (reference sequence). There are 13 residues in the CDR3. V lost 6 bases to trimming and J lost 1 base; unmatched junction nucleotides: 5. The chain's CDR3 is CSALGTVNYGYTF. Written as DNA, the CDR3 is TGCAGTGCGCTCGGGACAGTTAACTATGGCTACACCTTC.